What follows are 24 T cell receptor beta chains derived from one specimen sequenced in a study of blood T cell repertoires in COVID-19. Sequenced by immunoSEQ multiplex PCR; TCRdb stores in-frame clones only, minus some. The sample yields around 18,000 clones, roughly 82% seen once. The sample consisted of peripheral blood. These receptors came from an older man with COVID-19, enrolled during active disease.

The V and J genes are TRBV6-5 and TRBJ2-1; 10 bases are shared with TRBD2. The V gene's germline CDR1 is MNHEY and CDR2 SVGAGI. Trimming at V came to 6 bases and at J to 12 bases, leaving 14 bases not matched to a gene. This CDR3 contains 15 residues. CDR3 bases: TGTGCCAGCAGAATTGGTGCAGCGGGGGGGCGGGTGCAGTTCTTC. Translation: CASRIGAAGGRVQFF.

The chain has TRBV7-8 and TRBJ1-2, with TRBD1 matching over 7 bases. The V gene's germline CDR1 is SGHVS and CDR2 FQNEAQ. The trim removed 4 bases at V and 8 bases at J, leaving 10 bases unmatched. This CDR3 is built from 14 residues. CDR3 protein: CASSWRPTGNGYTF. DNA of the CDR3: TGTGCCAGCAGCTGGCGTCCGACAGGGAACGGCTACACCTTC.

This sequence joins TRBV5-1 and TRBJ2-2; 8 bases are a match to TRBD2. The CDR3 length is 16 residues. Germline V CDR1 and CDR2: SGHRS, YFSETQ. With 4 bases clipped from V and 3 bases from J, the junction kept 8 bases outside the gene matches. The CDR3 loop is CASSPYSGTDTGELFF. The CDR3 DNA follows: TGCGCCAGCAGCCCCTATAGCGGGACGGACACCGGGGAGCTGTTTTTT.

This chain uses TRBV4-1 with TRBJ2-3; no reliable D call. This CDR3 has 18 residues. Germline-derived CDR1 and CDR2 are MGHRA and YSYEKL. Deletions cut 1 base from V and 3 bases from J, with 20 bases between. This chain's CDR3 is CASSQVWRPTSGTDTQYF. The DNA for the CDR3 is TGCGCCAGCAGCCAAGTGTGGAGACCCACCTCCGGAACAGATACGCAGTATTTT.

V and J are TRBV5-1 and TRBJ2-2; the match to TRBD2 covers 14 bases. Trimming at V came to 7 bases and at J to 7 bases, leaving 9 bases not matched to a gene. CDR3 size: 16 residues. In germline, CDR1 is SGHRS, CDR2 YFSETQ. The CDR3 loop reads CASQRPGLAGVGELFF. CDR3 sequence (DNA): TGCGCCAGCCAAAGGCCGGGACTAGCGGGAGTCGGGGAGCTGTTTTTT.

The chain links TRBV4-1 to TRBJ2-7; 15 bases line up with TRBD2. The CDR3 consists of 14 residues. CDR1 MGHRA and CDR2 YSYEKL come from the germline V gene. Germline trimming cut 11 bases from V and 12 bases from J; bases unmatched to any gene: 14. The chain's CDR3 is CAPSPWTSGRARYF. The CDR3 DNA is TGCGCCCCTTCCCCCTGGACTAGCGGGAGGGCGCGGTACTTC.

The V call is TRBV3-1 (or the pseudogene TRBV3-2), the J call TRBJ2-5; TRBD2 matches 8 bases. CDR1 and CDR2 (germline): LGHDT, YNNKEL (reference sequence). The CDR3 is 15 residues long. V dropped 0 bases and J dropped 9; count of bases not matched to a gene: 9. CDR3 in amino acids: CASSQEGTSGLPQYF. CDR3 DNA: TGTGCCAGCAGCCAAGAGGGCACTAGCGGTCTGCCCCAGTACTTC.

The chain carries TRBV19 and TRBJ1-1; D unresolved. The CDR3 spans 13 residues. Germline V lookup: CDR1 LNHDA, CDR2 SQIVND (reference sequence). V dropped 1 base and J dropped 5 bases, with 8 bases sitting between them. The CDR3 DNA is TGTGCCAGTAGTATAGGTCAGCGGACTGAAGCTTTCTTT. It encodes CASSIGQRTEAFF. The full variable domain, rest sourced from reference TRBV19 and TRBJ1-1, is DGGITQSPKYLFRKEGQNVTLSCEQNLNHDAMYWYRQDPGQGLRLIYYSQIVNDFQKGDIAEGYSVSREKKESFPLTVTSAQKNPTAFYLCASSIGQRTEAFFGQGTRLTVV.

As DNA, the CDR3 is TGTGCCACCGGGGGGACCACCGGGGAGCTGTTTTTT. Its protein product is CATGGTTGELFF. The chain employs TRBV2 and TRBJ2-2; 7 bases map to TRBD2. V gave up 10 bases and J gave up 4 bases; unmatched junction bases: 3. Germline V lookup: CDR1 SNHLY, CDR2 FYNNEI. The length of the CDR3 is 12 residues.

Worth noting for this clone: Other DNA sequences within the sample encode an identical CDR3. The genes are TRBV18 and TRBJ2-7; 9 nucleotides align to TRBD1. The CDR3 has 15 amino acids. The V gene's germline CDR1 is KGHSH and CDR2 LQKENI. With V trimmed by 0 bases and J by 4 bases, 4 bases remained unmatched. CDR3 sequence reads: CASSPPTGGMYEQYF. CDR3 nucleotide sequence: TGTGCCAGCTCACCACCTACAGGGGGCATGTACGAGCAGTACTTC. The variable domain in full, with the rest retrieved from reference TRBV18 and TRBJ2-7, is NAGVMQNPRHLVRRRGQEARLRCSPMKGHSHVYWYRQLPEEGLKFMVYLQKENIIDESGMPKERFSAEFPKEGPSILRIQQVVRGDSAAYFCASSPPTGGMYEQYFGPGTRLTVT.

The J gene is TRBJ1-1, the V gene TRBV18; D perhaps matches TRBD1 (5 bases). Germline V gene data show CDR1 as KGHSH and CDR2 as LQKENI. The CDR3 contains 14 residues. Trimming removed 8 bases at V and 7 bases at J, with 20 bases between. CDR3 nucleotides: TGTGCCAGCCAGGGAGGCGGGGCTCAAAATGAAGCTTTCTTT. The encoded protein is CASQGGGAQNEAFF.

The chain combines TRBV7-9 with TRBJ2-7, with unresolved D. V was cut by 2 bases and J by 3 bases, with 11 bases left in between. Germline assignment: CDR1 SEHNR and CDR2 FQNEAQ (reference sequence). This CDR3 contains 14 residues. In DNA form, the CDR3 reads TGTGCCAGCAGCTTAAGAAACAGAGACTACGAGCAGTACTTC. The encoded protein is CASSLRNRDYEQYF.

The chain recombines TRBV18 with TRBJ2-4; 9 nucleotides match TRBD1. V was clipped by 0 bases and J by 2 bases; unmatched bases: 8. The CDR3 contains 18 residues. Germline CDR1 KGHSH, CDR2 LQKENI. The CDR3 loop reads CASSPPMGTGWTKNIQYF. The CDR3 DNA is TGTGCCAGCTCACCACCGATGGGGACAGGGTGGACCAAAAACATTCAGTACTTC. Using reference TRBV18 and TRBJ2-4 for the parts outside the CDR3, the full variable domain is NAGVMQNPRHLVRRRGQEARLRCSPMKGHSHVYWYRQLPEEGLKFMVYLQKENIIDESGMPKERFSAEFPKEGPSILRIQQVVRGDSAAYFCASSPPMGTGWTKNIQYFGAGTRLSVL.

The rearrangement uses TRBV6-1 and TRBJ2-6, with 10 bases lining up with TRBD1. The CDR3 extends over 20 amino acids. V lost 4 bases, J lost 0 bases, and 12 bases stayed unmatched. Germline CDR1 and CDR2: MNHNS and SASEGT. The CDR3 is CASSAGTGVLRSSGANVLTF. CDR3 DNA sequence: TGTGCCAGCAGTGCCGGGACAGGGGTTCTGCGTTCCTCTGGGGCCAACGTCCTGACTTTC.

The chain is built from TRBV7-9 and TRBJ2-5; tentatively, D is TRBD2 (5 bases). CDR3 length: 12 residues. Germline CDR1 is SEHNR and CDR2 is FQNEAQ (reference sequence). V dropped 10 bases and J dropped 5 bases, with 14 bases sitting between them. In nucleotides, the CDR3 is TGTGCCACTTCCGGGGTGGAGGAGACCCAGTACTTC. This codes for CATSGVEETQYF.

The V and J genes are TRBV7-2 and TRBJ2-1, with 7 nucleotides matching TRBD1. CDR1 is SGHTA, CDR2 FQGNSA, per germline. J was trimmed by 5 bases and V by 3 bases; bases with no gene match: 10. The CDR3 is 16 residues long. CDR3 sequence (DNA): TGTGCCAGCAGCTTGAGGGGGCTCGGGCTGAACAATGAGCAGTTCTTC. The encoded protein is CASSLRGLGLNNEQFF.

The genes are TRBV18 and TRBJ2-3; 8 bases map to TRBD2. V was pared by 4 bases and J by 1 base, with 7 bases of the junction left unmatched. This CDR3 is 16 amino acids long. Germline V gene lookup returns CDR1 KGHSH and CDR2 LQKENI. For the CDR3, the DNA is TGTGCCAGCTCACGGGCTGGAGCGGGAGGCACAGATACGCAGTATTTT. This encodes CASSRAGAGGTDTQYF.

The rearrangement uses TRBV15 and TRBJ2-1, with D perhaps TRBD1 (6 bases). The CDR3 contains 16 residues. Per germline, CDR1 LNHNV and CDR2 YYDKDF (reference sequence). V lost 1 base to trimming and J lost 5 bases, with 15 bases between them. This chain's CDR3 is CATSRVRDTENNEQFF. CDR3 coding DNA: TGTGCCACCAGCAGAGTCCGGGACACAGAGAACAATGAGCAGTTCTTC.

The table lists this clone with a few counts. The rearrangement uses TRBV11-3 and TRBJ2-2, with 8 bases identical to TRBD2. The CDR3 length is 15 residues. Germline values: CDR1 SGHNT, CDR2 YENEEA. Unmatched junction bases numbered 6, after V lost 4 bases and J lost 5 bases. The CDR3 loop reads CASSSGLAGTGELFF. The CDR3 DNA follows: TGTGCCAGCAGCTCTGGACTAGCCGGTACCGGGGAGCTGTTTTTT.

The gene calls are TRBV28 and TRBJ1-5; the D is unclear. The V gene's germline CDR1 is MDHEN and CDR2 SYDVKM. The CDR3 runs to 13 residues. V was shortened by 7 bases and J by 2 bases, with 9 bases between the two germline ends. CDR3 sequence reads: CASIMVGNQPQHF. In DNA, the CDR3 is TGTGCCAGCATAATGGTAGGCAATCAGCCCCAGCATTTT.

This chain connects TRBV3-1 (or the pseudogene TRBV3-2) to TRBJ1-6, with a possible D match to TRBD1 (5 bases). V lost 2 bases to trimming and J lost 7 bases, with 12 bases between them. The CDR3 covers 15 residues. Per germline, CDR1 LGHDT and CDR2 YNNKEL (reference sequence). CDR3 sequence: CASSQRQGGNSPLHF. Here the CDR3 DNA reads TGTGCCAGCAGCCAACGTCAGGGAGGAAATTCACCCCTCCACTTT.

This clone occurred a few times. The rearrangement uses TRBV7-6 and TRBJ1-2; 7 bases align to TRBD1. This CDR3 spans 15 amino acids. Germline lookup yields CDR1 SGHVS and CDR2 FNYEAQ. J lost 5 bases, V lost 1 base, and 7 bases had no gene match. The CDR3: CASSLVSGTAYGYTF. CDR3 bases: TGTGCCAGCAGCTTAGTATCCGGGACAGCTTATGGCTACACCTTC.

The V and J genes are TRBV6-2 or TRBV6-3 and TRBJ2-5, with D perhaps matching TRBD2 (5 bases). The ends were cut back, 6 bases at V and 2 bases at J, with 7 bases in the middle. The germline V gene encodes CDR1 MNHEY and CDR2 SVGEGT. The CDR3 length is 12 residues. CDR3 coding DNA: TGTGCCAGCAGCGGACTTCAAGAGACCCAGTACTTC. The encoded protein is CASSGLQETQYF.

The chain joins TRBV6-4 to TRBJ2-1, with 10 bases aligning to TRBD2. Trimming removed 3 bases from V and 9 bases from J; junction bases left unmatched: 5. Germline CDR1 MRHNA, CDR2 SNTAGT. The CDR3 contains 14 residues. The CDR3 sequence is CASSESGRVGEQFF. Here the CDR3 DNA reads TGTGCCAGCAGTGAAAGCGGGAGGGTTGGTGAGCAGTTCTTC.